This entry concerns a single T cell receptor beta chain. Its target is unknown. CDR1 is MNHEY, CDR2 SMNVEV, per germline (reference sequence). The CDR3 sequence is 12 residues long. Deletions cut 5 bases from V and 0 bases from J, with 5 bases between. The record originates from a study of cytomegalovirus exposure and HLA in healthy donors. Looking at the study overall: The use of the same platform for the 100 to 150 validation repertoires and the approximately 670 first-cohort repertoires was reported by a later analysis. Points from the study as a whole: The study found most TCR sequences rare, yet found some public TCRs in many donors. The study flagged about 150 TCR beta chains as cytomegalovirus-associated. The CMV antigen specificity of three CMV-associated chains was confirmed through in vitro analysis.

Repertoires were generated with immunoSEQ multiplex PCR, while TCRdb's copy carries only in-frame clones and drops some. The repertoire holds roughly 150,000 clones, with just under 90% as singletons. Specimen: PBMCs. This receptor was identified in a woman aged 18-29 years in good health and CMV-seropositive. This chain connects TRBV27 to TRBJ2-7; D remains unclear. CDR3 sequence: CASSPSSYEQYF. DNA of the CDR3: TGTGCCAGCAGTCCCAGCTCCTACGAGCAGTACTTC.